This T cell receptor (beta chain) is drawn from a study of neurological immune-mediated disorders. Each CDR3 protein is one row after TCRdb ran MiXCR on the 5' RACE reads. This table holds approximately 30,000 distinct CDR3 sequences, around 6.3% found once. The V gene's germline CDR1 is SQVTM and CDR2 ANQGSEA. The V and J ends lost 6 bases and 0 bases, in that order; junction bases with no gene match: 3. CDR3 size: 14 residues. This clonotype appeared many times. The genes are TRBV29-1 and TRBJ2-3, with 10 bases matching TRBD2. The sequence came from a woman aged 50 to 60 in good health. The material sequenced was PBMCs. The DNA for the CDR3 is TGCAGCGTCGGGACTAGCGTAAGCACAGATACGCAGTATTTT. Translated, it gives CSVGTSVSTDTQYF.